This T cell receptor (beta chain) derives from a study of post-analysis software for immune sequencing data. Study summary: Relapsing-remitting, secondary progressive and progressive-relapsing forms made up the multiple sclerosis disease courses. Whole-study findings and limits: Four to six TRBV segments were significantly more frequent in patients than in controls. TRBV5-6, TRBV5-1 and TRBV20-1 were among these segments.

Germline V gene data show CDR1 as MDHEN and CDR2 as SYDVKM. CDR3 length: 14 amino acids. V was cut by 3 bases and J by 7 bases, with 13 bases left in between. The TCR beta cDNA libraries carried unique molecular identifiers. TCRdb re-derived calls from the PCR reads in MiXCR, one entry per CDR3 protein. Of roughly 800,000 distinct CDR3 sequences detected, just over 45% appear once; the ten largest clones hold roughly 5.2%. As to this clonotype: Antigen: not known.

This sequence joins TRBV28 and TRBJ2-1; D is possibly TRBD2 (6 bases). This sequence originates from a girl aged 5 to 17 with multiple sclerosis. The sequencing input was blood. The CDR3 here is CASSFAGSYNEQFF. In DNA form, the CDR3 reads TGTGCCAGCAGTTTCGCCGGGAGCTATAATGAGCAGTTCTTC. Full variable domain (rest looked up from reference TRBV28 and TRBJ2-1): DVKVTQSSRYLVKRTGEKVFLECVQDMDHENMFWYRQDPGLGLRLIYFSYDVKMKEKGDIPEGYSVSREKKERFSLILESASTNQTSMYLCASSFAGSYNEQFFGPGTRLTVL.